This record concerns one T cell receptor (beta chain) sequence. No antigen is known for it. Method: immunoSEQ multiplex PCR; TCRdb's copy keeps in-frame clones and lacks some. Of around 48,000 clones listed, 75% to 85% are singletons. The entry originates in a study of OX40 agonist ivuxolimab in advanced cancers. CDR1 is SGHTS, CDR2 YDEGEE, per germline. J lost 6 bases, V lost 4 bases, and 6 bases had no gene match. CDR3 length equals 17 residues. General observations from the study: Low clonal expansion, among the lowest seen, marked partial responders at 0.1-3.0 mg/kg.

The TCR comes from an adult with an advanced solid tumor such as melanoma, head and neck, liver or kidney cancer. V and J are TRBV5-8 and TRBJ2-2, with 16 bases identical to TRBD2. Sequencing used CD4+ or CD8+ T cells sorted from blood, obtained in a trial of the OX40 agonist ivuxolimab. The CDR3 DNA reads as TGTGCCAGCAGCCCCGGGACTAGCGGGGGGGCGGCCGGGGAGCTGTTTTTT. Protein sequence: CASSPGTSGGAAGELFF.